A selection of T cell receptor beta chains follows, all from one sample in a study of T-cell reconstitution after alpha-beta-depleted transplantation in children. Via MiXCR, TCRdb re-called the PCR reads, giving one row per CDR3 protein. Of about 980,000 distinct CDR3 sequences detected, less than 30% appear once; the ten largest clones hold 28%. The material was PBMCs, mostly from graft donor cells, obtained 360 days after TCRalphabeta/CD19-depleted stem cell transplant. These receptors were collected from a boy under three years old who had a stem cell transplant for SCID, so the T cells may come from the graft donor. The CDR3 runs from the conserved cysteine through the conserved F or W. Each record gives: clone size, V gene, J gene, D gene, CDR3 DNA, CDR3 protein. The D gene is left open where the match is weak. Only part of the rows carry a size: once, few, many, or a class if the clone is expanded.

abundance: NA
v_gene: TRBV24-1
j_gene: TRBJ2-2
d_gene: TRBD2
CDR3nt: TGTGCCACCAGTGGCGGGGGGCGATCGGGGGAGCTGTTTTTT
CDR3aa: CATSGGGRSGELFF

abundance: NA
v_gene: TRBV4-1
j_gene: TRBJ2-5
d_gene: NA
CDR3nt: TGCGCCAGCAGCCATCGTAGAGACAAACAAGAGACCCAGTACTTC
CDR3aa: CASSHRRDKQETQYF

abundance: few
v_gene: TRBV28
j_gene: TRBJ1-2
d_gene: TRBD1
CDR3nt: TGTGCCAGTACAGGGGATGGCTACACCTTC
CDR3aa: CASTGDGYTF

abundance: few
v_gene: TRBV2
j_gene: TRBJ1-1
d_gene: NA
CDR3nt: TGTGCCAGCAGGGCACAGAGAGAAGCTTTCTTT
CDR3aa: CASRAQREAFF

abundance: many
v_gene: TRBV12-3/TRBV12-4
j_gene: TRBJ2-7
d_gene: NA
CDR3nt: TGTGCCAGCAGTTTTCGGGGTGGCGAGCAGTACTTC
CDR3aa: CASSFRGGEQYF

abundance: NA
v_gene: TRBV4-1
j_gene: TRBJ2-1
d_gene: TRBD1
CDR3nt: TGCGCCAGCAGCCAAGATGTAATCGGGACAGGGATCAATGAGCAGTTCTTC
CDR3aa: CASSQDVIGTGINEQFF

abundance: NA
v_gene: TRBV5-1
j_gene: TRBJ2-5
d_gene: NA
CDR3nt: TGCGCCAGCAGCTCTTTTCTAGGCCAAGAGACCCAGTACTTC
CDR3aa: CASSSFLGQETQYF

abundance: NA
v_gene: TRBV7-6
j_gene: TRBJ2-2
d_gene: NA
CDR3nt: TGTGCCAGCAGCTTTATTCCCGGGGAGCTGTTTTTT
CDR3aa: CASSFIPGELFF

abundance: NA
v_gene: TRBV7-8
j_gene: TRBJ2-5
d_gene: NA
CDR3nt: TGTGCCAGCAGCTTCCGGTTAGGGCAGGGGAAAGAGACCCAGTACTTC
CDR3aa: CASSFRLGQGKETQYF

abundance: few
v_gene: TRBV7-9
j_gene: TRBJ2-1
d_gene: NA
CDR3nt: TGTGCCAGCAGCTTAGCCCTGGGCGACAATGAGCAGTTCTTC
CDR3aa: CASSLALGDNEQFF